This entry concerns a single TCR beta chain. Its antigen is not known. TRB cDNA was prepared as libraries by UMI-labeled 5' RACE. TCRdb reprocessed the 5' RACE reads; each CDR3 protein has one entry and no DNA is given. The sample table sets out some 140,000 distinct CDR3 sequences. This record comes from a study of CXCR3-negative and CXCR3-positive naive CD8 T cells. The germline CDR1 and CDR2 sequences are MNHEY and SMNVEV (reference sequence). The CDR3 covers 15 residues. Whole-study findings and limits: Naive cells that were CXCR3-positive had more hydrophobic TRB CDR3s (compared with CXCR3-negative naive cells).

The TCR was taken from a human donor in good health. Some clones in this sample may be carry-over from other donors' samples. This chain uses TRBV27 with TRBJ1-1. Material for sequencing was naive CXCR3+ CD8+ T cells from blood. Stated subset: CD45RO-CCR7+CD27+CD95- naive CD8+ T cells expressing CXCR3 (TNR3+). The CDR3 is CASRGGETLNTEAFF.